This entry lists 17 T cell receptor beta chains sequenced from one sample in a study of blood T cell repertoires in COVID-19. The assay was immunoSEQ multiplex PCR, and TCRdb's table has in-frame clones only and misses some. The sample has some 250,000 clones, 70% to 90% seen once. The sequenced material came from peripheral blood. The receptors shown here come from a woman aged 65 to 85 with active or convalescent COVID-19.

This chain joins TRBV5-1 and TRBJ2-3; a possible D gene is TRBD1 (5 bases). Between the trimmed V and J ends, which lost 0 bases and 3 bases, there was a span of 14 bases. CDR3 length equals 16 residues. The germline CDR1 and CDR2 sequences are SGHRS and YFSETQ. DNA for the CDR3: TGCGCCAGCAGCTTGGACAGGAAGGGGCTTACAGATACGCAGTATTTT. It is translated as CASSLDRKGLTDTQYF.

This sequence joins TRBV9 and TRBJ1-3, with D hard to call. Per germline, CDR1 SGDLS and CDR2 YYNGEE. With 3 bases removed from V and 4 bases from J, the gap between germline ends came to 11 bases. The CDR3 runs to 14 residues. The CDR3 sequence is CASSATKGGNTIYF. In DNA form, the CDR3 reads TGTGCCAGCAGCGCGACTAAGGGAGGAAACACCATATATTTT.

The rearrangement joins TRBV6-4 to TRBJ2-3; TRBD2 aligns across 7 bases. With V trimmed by 2 bases and J by 6 bases, 5 bases remained unmatched. Germline CDR1 reads MRHNA; CDR2 reads SNTAGT. This CDR3 is built from 14 residues. The CDR3, as DNA: TGTGCCAGCAGTGACACCCCGCGGGGGGATACGCAGTATTTT. Protein product: CASSDTPRGDTQYF.

The chain carries TRBV4-3 and TRBJ1-3; TRBD1 might be the D (5 bases). Trimming stripped 1 base from V and 4 bases from J, with 17 bases between. The CDR3 consists of 17 residues. From germline, CDR1 is LGHNA and CDR2 YSLEER. CDR3 amino acids: CASSQGGARQSGNTIYF. The CDR3 nucleotides are TGCGCCAGCAGCCAAGGTGGGGCCCGCCAATCCGGAAACACCATATATTTT.

The CDR3 here is CASSYTQGKIGKLFF. The CDR3 DNA is TGTGCCAGCAGTTACACCCAGGGGAAGATTGGAAAACTGTTTTTT. The V and J genes are TRBV6-2 or TRBV6-3 and TRBJ1-4; possibly TRBD1 for D (6 bases). Trimming shortened V by 2 bases and J by 10 bases, and 17 bases separated the two germline ends. The CDR3 runs 15 residues. Germline values: CDR1 MNHEY, CDR2 SVGEGT.

The chain is built from TRBV5-1 and TRBJ2-5; a possible D gene is TRBD2 (5 bases). Germline lookup yields CDR1 SGHRS and CDR2 YFSETQ. The V and J ends lost 7 bases and 5 bases respectively, with 21 bases between them. The CDR3 has 15 residues. This CDR3 reads CASQRVYGSGETQYF. DNA of the CDR3: TGCGCCAGCCAGCGCGTGTACGGTTCGGGGGAGACCCAGTACTTC. Supplemented by reference TRBV5-1 and TRBJ2-5, the full variable domain reads KAGVTQTPRYLIKTRGQQVTLSCSPISGHRSVSWYQQTPGQGLQFLFEYFSETQRNKGNFPGRFSGRQFSNSRSEMNVSTLELGDSALYLCASQRVYGSGETQYFGPGTRLLVL.

This rearrangement joins TRBV7-3 to TRBJ1-6; D is uncertain. The germline gives CDR1 SGHTA, CDR2 FQGTGA. This CDR3 comprises 13 residues. Trimming took off 2 bases at V and 8 bases at J, with 7 bases between the two ends. CDR3 region: CASSLGRYSPLHF. The CDR3 region has the DNA TGTGCCAGCAGCTTAGGCCGCTATTCACCCCTCCACTTT. Supplemented by reference TRBV7-3 and TRBJ1-6, the full variable domain reads GAGVSQTPSNKVTEKGKYVELRCDPISGHTALYWYRQSLGQGPEFLIYFQGTGAADDSGLPNDRFFAVRPEGSVSTLKIQRTERGDSAVYLCASSLGRYSPLHFGNGTRLTVT.

The rearrangement uses TRBV6-2 or TRBV6-3 and TRBJ1-6; D is unclear. The V end was cut by 5 bases, the J end by 3 bases, with 8 bases between. Per germline, CDR1 MNHEY and CDR2 SVGEGT. The length of the CDR3 is 14 residues. CDR3 DNA: TGTGCCAGCAGTCCCGGGGACTATAATTCACCCCTCCACTTT. Translation: CASSPGDYNSPLHF.

This chain joins TRBV5-1 and TRBJ1-1, with D perhaps TRBD1 (6 bases). Trimming took off 4 bases at V and 5 bases at J, with 12 bases between the two ends. The CDR3 runs 13 residues. The V gene's germline CDR1 is SGHRS and CDR2 YFSETQ. The CDR3 sequence is CASSAGGPTEAFF. The CDR3, as DNA: TGCGCCAGCAGCGCCGGGGGGCCAACTGAAGCTTTCTTT. The full variable domain, in which reference TRBV5-1 and TRBJ1-1 provide the parts outside the CDR3, is KAGVTQTPRYLIKTRGQQVTLSCSPISGHRSVSWYQQTPGQGLQFLFEYFSETQRNKGNFPGRFSGRQFSNSRSEMNVSTLELGDSALYLCASSAGGPTEAFFGQGTRLTVV.

J is TRBJ2-3 and V is TRBV6-5; D might be TRBD1 (7 bases). In germline, CDR1 is MNHEY, CDR2 SVGAGI. V gave up 6 bases and J gave up 5 bases, with 15 bases separating them. The CDR3 extends over 14 amino acids. CDR3 loop: CASSRGTVRDTQYF. The CDR3 coding sequence is TGTGCCAGCAGCCGCGGGACAGTGAGAGATACGCAGTATTTT.

The gene calls are TRBV27 and TRBJ2-2; possible D gene TRBD2, 7 bases. The CDR3 sequence is 13 residues long. V lost 7 bases, J lost 6 bases, and 12 bases lay in between. The germline gives CDR1 MNHEY, CDR2 SMNVEV (reference sequence). The CDR3 bases are TGTGCCAGCACCCCCGGGGGGCCCGGGGAGCTGTTTTTT. This codes for CASTPGGPGELFF.

This clone has just one count. This chain joins TRBV6-5 and TRBJ1-6; D is unresolved. Trimming took off 7 bases at V and 7 bases at J, with 8 bases between the two ends. The CDR3 extends over 12 amino acids. CDR1 is MNHEY, CDR2 SVGAGI, per germline. The CDR3 loop reads CASTSFNSPLHF. The CDR3, as DNA: TGTGCCAGCACGAGTTTCAATTCACCCCTCCACTTT.

The V call is TRBV19, the J call TRBJ2-3; 7 bases map to TRBD1. The CDR3 length is 15 residues. The V segment lost 4 bases and the J segment 2 bases; nucleotides outside the gene matches: 6. Looked up from germline, CDR1 is LNHDA and CDR2 is SQIVND (reference sequence). This chain's CDR3 is CASSKGADTTDTQYF. The CDR3 coding sequence is TGTGCCAGTAGTAAGGGGGCAGACACCACAGATACGCAGTATTTT.

The chain carries TRBV18 and TRBJ1-1, with a weak D call TRBD1 (5 bases). Germline V CDR1 and CDR2: KGHSH, LQKENI. This CDR3 contains 17 residues. V was cut by 3 bases and J by 1 base, with 18 bases left in between. CDR3 residues: CASSPSTGGNSNTEAFF. CDR3 in DNA: TGTGCCAGCTCACCGTCCACCGGGGGAAATTCGAACACTGAAGCTTTCTTT.

The chain has TRBV9 and TRBJ2-1; 11 bases fit TRBD2. After removal of 2 bases from V and 2 bases from J, the junction contained 6 bases not matched to a gene. The germline V gene encodes CDR1 SGDLS and CDR2 YYNGEE. The CDR3 has 17 residues. The CDR3 DNA sequence: TGTGCCAGCAGCGTGGGACTAGCGGACCTACCCTACAATGAGCAGTTCTTC. It codes for CASSVGLADLPYNEQFF.

The CDR3 DNA follows: TGTGCCAGCACCCCGGACAGCGCCTCTGGAAACACCATATATTTT. Encoded protein: CASTPDSASGNTIYF. The chain couples TRBV6-6 to TRBJ1-3; perhaps TRBD1 as D (6 bases). V gave up 7 bases and J gave up 0 bases, with 13 bases separating them. The CDR3 length is 15 residues. Germline CDR1 reads MNHNY; CDR2 reads SVGAGI (reference sequence).

The chain joins TRBV7-6 to TRBJ2-2; perhaps TRBD2 as D (6 bases). V was clipped by 0 bases and J by 6 bases, with 14 bases between them. The CDR3 length is 16 residues. Germline CDR1 SGHVS, CDR2 FNYEAQ. CDR3: CASSLASGGDPGELFF. The CDR3 coding sequence is TGTGCCAGCAGCTTAGCGAGCGGCGGGGATCCCGGGGAGCTGTTTTTT.